This is a list of T cell receptor beta chains from one sample in a study of T-cell memory formation after mild COVID-19. TCRdb fed the 5' RACE reads into MiXCR, producing one record per CDR3 protein. The sample contains roughly 600,000 distinct CDR3 sequences, roughly 18% of which appear only once. Sequencing was performed on PBMCs or a T cell subset sorted from them (not recorded which). These receptors were obtained from an adult woman who had mild COVID-19 (a few samples of this study predate the infection). Cell type and time point are not known. Both conserved end residues are part of each CDR3. The order of the fields is CDR3 DNA, CDR3 protein, D gene, J gene, clone size, V gene. The D gene is left open where the match is weak. Where a row states a size, it is once, few, many or the class of an expanded clone; other rows omit it.

DNA: TGCAGTGCCCAAAGGGGCTTTAATGAGCAGTTCTTC; CDR3: CSAQRGFNEQFF; D: .; J: TRBJ2-1; size: few; V: TRBV20-1
DNA: TGTGCCAGCAGACGGGGTGAGACAGTGGATGGTGAGCAGTTCTTC; CDR3: CASRRGETVDGEQFF; D: .; J: TRBJ2-1; size: .; V: TRBV12-3/TRBV12-4
DNA: TGTGCCAGCTCACCGGGACTAGCGACCAACAATGAGCAGTTCTTC; CDR3: CASSPGLATNNEQFF; D: TRBD2; J: TRBJ2-1; size: .; V: TRBV18
DNA: TGTGCCAGCAGCCTTAGAGCGGTGAGCAGCTCCTACGAGCAGTACTTC; CDR3: CASSLRAVSSSYEQYF; D: .; J: TRBJ2-7; size: .; V: TRBV7-2
DNA: TGCGCCAGCAGCTGGGACAACTCCTACGAGCAGTACTTC; CDR3: CASSWDNSYEQYF; D: .; J: TRBJ2-7; size: few; V: TRBV5-1
DNA: TGTGCCAGCAGTCCTGTATCTGGGGCCAACGTCCTGACTTTC; CDR3: CASSPVSGANVLTF; D: .; J: TRBJ2-6; size: few; V: TRBV12-3/TRBV12-4
DNA: TGTGCCAGCAGCTCGGGTCACACTGAAGCTTTCTTT; CDR3: CASSSGHTEAFF; D: .; J: TRBJ1-1; size: few; V: TRBV7-8
DNA: TGTGCCAGCAGTTACTCCGGCCGACTAGCGGGAGGCACCGGGGAGCTGTTTTTT; CDR3: CASSYSGRLAGGTGELFF; D: TRBD2; J: TRBJ2-2; size: few; V: TRBV6-5
DNA: TGTGCCAGCAGCCCCTCTAGCGGCAGCACAGATACGCAGTATTTT; CDR3: CASSPSSGSTDTQYF; D: TRBD2; J: TRBJ2-3; size: few; V: TRBV3-1
DNA: TGCGCCAGCAGACGAGGGACAAACTCCTACGAGCAGTACTTC; CDR3: CASRRGTNSYEQYF; D: .; J: TRBJ2-7; size: many; V: TRBV5-1
DNA: TGTGCCAGCAGCCAAGCAGTATTTGAGGAGACCCAGTACTTC; CDR3: CASSQAVFEETQYF; D: .; J: TRBJ2-5; size: .; V: TRBV6-5
DNA: TGCGCCAGCAGCCTCCCGACAGGGACCTCTGGAAACACCATATATTTT; CDR3: CASSLPTGTSGNTIYF; D: TRBD1; J: TRBJ1-3; size: few; V: TRBV5-1
DNA: TGCGCCAGCAGCTTGGTAGGCGGGGGGGTCAATGAGCAGTTCTTC; CDR3: CASSLVGGGVNEQFF; D: TRBD2; J: TRBJ2-1; size: .; V: TRBV5-1
DNA: TGTGCCAGCAGTCCCATCGGGGAGACCTGTGAAGACTTC; CDR3: CASSPIGETCEDF; D: .; J: TRBJ2-7; size: few; V: TRBV6-2/TRBV6-3
DNA: TGTGCCAGCAGTCCCGCAGGGGTTGTAGAGACCCAGTACTTC; CDR3: CASSPAGVVETQYF; D: .; J: TRBJ2-5; size: few; V: TRBV28
DNA: TGTGCCAGCACCAGAGGGGAATATGGCTACACCTTC; CDR3: CASTRGEYGYTF; D: .; J: TRBJ1-2; size: few; V: TRBV12-3/TRBV12-4
DNA: TGCGCCAGCAGCCGGACAGGGGGTCAAATGGCCTACGAGCAGTACTTC; CDR3: CASSRTGGQMAYEQYF; D: TRBD1; J: TRBJ2-7; size: .; V: TRBV5-1
DNA: TGCGCCAGCAGCCAAGACAGAGGACTTGGAAACACCATATATTTT; CDR3: CASSQDRGLGNTIYF; D: .; J: TRBJ1-3; size: few; V: TRBV4-1